This is a list of T cell receptor beta chains from one sample in a study of CD8 T cells in Susac syndrome. TCRdb ran MiXCR on the immunoSEQ multiplex PCR reads and lists one entry per CDR3 protein. Counted here are about 180,000 distinct CDR3 sequences, 85% to 95% occurring once; the ten biggest clones make up 0.099%. Sample: CD4+ T cells from PBMCs. The receptors here all came from a human donor with Susac syndrome. Both conserved end residues are part of each CDR3. Each record gives: V gene, J gene, D gene, CDR3 length, clone size, CDR3 protein, CDR3 DNA. D genes are given only for firm matches. Where a row states a size, it is once, few, many or the class of an expanded clone; other rows omit it.

v_call: TRBV30; j_call: TRBJ2-7; d_call: -; cdr3_length: 13; clone_size: -; cdr3_aa: CAWSVTSTYEQYF; cdr3_nt: TGTGCCTGGAGTGTGACATCCACCTACGAGCAGTACTTC
v_call: TRBV20-1; j_call: TRBJ1-1; d_call: -; cdr3_length: 11; clone_size: -; cdr3_aa: CSAKAHTEAFF; cdr3_nt: TGCAGTGCCAAGGCCCACACTGAAGCTTTCTTT
v_call: TRBV20-1; j_call: TRBJ2-1; d_call: -; cdr3_length: 16; clone_size: -; cdr3_aa: CSAPQRRAESYNEQFF; cdr3_nt: TGCAGTGCCCCCCAGAGGCGGGCAGAGTCCTACAATGAGCAGTTCTTC
v_call: TRBV30; j_call: TRBJ1-5; d_call: TRBD1; cdr3_length: 16; clone_size: -; cdr3_aa: CAWSYCGTGTNQPQHF; cdr3_nt: TGTGCCTGGAGCTATTGCGGGACAGGGACAAATCAGCCCCAGCATTTT
v_call: TRBV18; j_call: TRBJ1-2; d_call: -; cdr3_length: 13; clone_size: -; cdr3_aa: CASSPRTGSGYTF; cdr3_nt: TGTGCCAGCTCACCACGGACGGGGAGTGGCTACACCTTC
v_call: TRBV18; j_call: TRBJ2-2; d_call: -; cdr3_length: 14; clone_size: -; cdr3_aa: CASSPLRGTGELFF; cdr3_nt: TGTGCCAGCTCACCACTACGGGGGACCGGGGAGCTGTTTTTT
v_call: TRBV6-6; j_call: TRBJ1-1; d_call: -; cdr3_length: 14; clone_size: -; cdr3_aa: CASSFPGRTNRAFF; cdr3_nt: TGTGCCAGCAGTTTCCCGGGACGGACGAATAGGGCTTTCTTT
v_call: TRBV29-1; j_call: TRBJ2-1; d_call: -; cdr3_length: 14; clone_size: -; cdr3_aa: CSAPGEGVLGEQFF; cdr3_nt: TGCAGCGCCCCCGGGGAGGGGGTGCTCGGTGAGCAGTTCTTC
v_call: TRBV20-1; j_call: TRBJ1-4; d_call: -; cdr3_length: 13; clone_size: -; cdr3_aa: CSATGWEGEKLFF; cdr3_nt: TGCAGTGCTACAGGGTGGGAGGGTGAAAAACTGTTTTTT
v_call: TRBV29-1; j_call: TRBJ2-5; d_call: TRBD1; cdr3_length: 12; clone_size: -; cdr3_aa: CSVTGGGETQYF; cdr3_nt: TGCAGCGTAACAGGGGGCGGAGAGACCCAGTACTTC
v_call: TRBV6-1; j_call: TRBJ2-5; d_call: TRBD1; cdr3_length: 16; clone_size: -; cdr3_aa: CASSEAGTGEKETQYF; cdr3_nt: TGTGCCAGCAGTGAAGCTGGGACAGGCGAGAAAGAGACCCAGTACTTC
v_call: TRBV7-2; j_call: TRBJ1-2; d_call: TRBD1; cdr3_length: 15; clone_size: -; cdr3_aa: CASSSQGTGGYGYTF; cdr3_nt: TGTGCCAGCAGCTCCCAAGGGACAGGGGGCTATGGCTACACCTTC
v_call: TRBV30; j_call: TRBJ1-1; d_call: TRBD1; cdr3_length: 14; clone_size: -; cdr3_aa: CAWSQGGRGTEAFF; cdr3_nt: TGTGCCTGGAGTCAGGGGGGGAGGGGCACTGAAGCTTTCTTT
v_call: TRBV12-3/TRBV12-4; j_call: TRBJ2-2; d_call: -; cdr3_length: 14; clone_size: -; cdr3_aa: CASSSQAITGELFF; cdr3_nt: TGTGCCAGCAGTTCCCAGGCCATTACCGGGGAGCTGTTTTTT
v_call: TRBV7-2; j_call: TRBJ1-2; d_call: -; cdr3_length: 14; clone_size: -; cdr3_aa: CASSSTGTAYGYTF; cdr3_nt: TGTGCCAGCAGCTCAACGGGGACGGCTTATGGCTACACCTTC
v_call: TRBV2; j_call: TRBJ1-2; d_call: TRBD1; cdr3_length: 16; clone_size: -; cdr3_aa: CASRGSMGQENYGYTF; cdr3_nt: TGTGCCAGCAGGGGCAGTATGGGACAGGAAAACTATGGCTACACCTTC
v_call: TRBV20-1; j_call: TRBJ2-3; d_call: -; cdr3_length: 11; clone_size: -; cdr3_aa: CSARQRNTQCF; cdr3_nt: TGCAGTGCTAGACAGCGGAATACGCAGTGTTTT
v_call: TRBV6-5; j_call: TRBJ1-1; d_call: -; cdr3_length: 13; clone_size: -; cdr3_aa: CASMLWGANEAFF; cdr3_nt: TGTGCCAGCATGCTTTGGGGGGCAAATGAAGCTTTCTTT
v_call: TRBV30; j_call: TRBJ1-1; d_call: -; cdr3_length: 12; clone_size: -; cdr3_aa: CAWSGGWTEAFF; cdr3_nt: TGTGCCTGGAGTGGGGGTTGGACTGAAGCTTTCTTT
v_call: TRBV3-1; j_call: TRBJ1-1; d_call: TRBD1; cdr3_length: 13; clone_size: few; cdr3_aa: CASSDREEAEAFF; cdr3_nt: TGTGCCAGCAGCGACAGGGAGGAGGCTGAAGCTTTCTTT
v_call: TRBV20-1; j_call: TRBJ1-5; d_call: TRBD1; cdr3_length: 14; clone_size: once; cdr3_aa: CSAIRQGDLQPQHF; cdr3_nt: TGCAGTGCTATAAGACAGGGGGACCTTCAGCCCCAGCATTTT
v_call: TRBV2; j_call: TRBJ2-3; d_call: -; cdr3_length: 14; clone_size: -; cdr3_aa: CASKDERFTDTQYF; cdr3_nt: TGTGCCAGCAAAGACGAGCGGTTCACAGATACGCAGTATTTT
v_call: TRBV4-2; j_call: TRBJ2-1; d_call: -; cdr3_length: 15; clone_size: -; cdr3_aa: CASSLDSPNEDEQFF; cdr3_nt: TGTGCCAGCAGCCTTGACAGTCCCAATGAAGATGAGCAGTTCTTC
v_call: TRBV12-3/TRBV12-4; j_call: TRBJ2-3; d_call: -; cdr3_length: 14; clone_size: -; cdr3_aa: CASRVGPSTDTQYF; cdr3_nt: TGTGCCAGCAGAGTAGGACCTAGCACAGATACGCAGTATTTT
v_call: TRBV15; j_call: TRBJ2-7; d_call: TRBD1; cdr3_length: 16; clone_size: -; cdr3_aa: CATSRDWTGGAYEQYF; cdr3_nt: TGTGCCACCAGCAGAGATTGGACAGGGGGCGCCTACGAGCAGTACTTC
v_call: TRBV5-4; j_call: TRBJ1-5; d_call: TRBD1; cdr3_length: 15; clone_size: -; cdr3_aa: CASRDDRGLGQPQHF; cdr3_nt: TGTGCCAGCAGGGACGACAGGGGGCTCGGGCAGCCCCAGCATTTT
v_call: TRBV9; j_call: TRBJ2-1; d_call: -; cdr3_length: 12; clone_size: -; cdr3_aa: CASSVDGLSLFF; cdr3_nt: TGTGCCAGCAGCGTAGATGGGCTCTCTCTGTTCTTC
v_call: TRBV27; j_call: TRBJ2-3; d_call: TRBD2; cdr3_length: 16; clone_size: once; cdr3_aa: CASTSPAGTTIGTQYF; cdr3_nt: TGTGCCAGCACCTCTCCAGCGGGAACAACAATTGGTACGCAGTATTTT
v_call: TRBV18; j_call: TRBJ2-1; d_call: -; cdr3_length: 12; clone_size: -; cdr3_aa: CASSLVHNEQFF; cdr3_nt: TGTGCCAGCTCCCTGGTGCACAATGAGCAGTTCTTC
v_call: TRBV20-1; j_call: TRBJ2-5; d_call: TRBD2; cdr3_length: 15; clone_size: -; cdr3_aa: CSAWPLAGGGETQYF; cdr3_nt: TGCAGTGCTTGGCCGTTAGCGGGAGGTGGGGAGACCCAGTACTTC
v_call: TRBV3-1; j_call: TRBJ1-2; d_call: -; cdr3_length: 16; clone_size: -; cdr3_aa: CASSQESLTGYYGYTF; cdr3_nt: TGTGCCAGCAGCCAAGAGTCATTGACAGGCTACTATGGCTACACCTTC
v_call: TRBV6-1; j_call: TRBJ1-5; d_call: TRBD1; cdr3_length: 17; clone_size: -; cdr3_aa: CASRSGTGGNSNQPQHF; cdr3_nt: TGTGCCAGCAGGTCCGGGACAGGGGGGAATAGCAATCAGCCCCAGCATTTT
v_call: TRBV20-1; j_call: TRBJ1-1; d_call: -; cdr3_length: 13; clone_size: -; cdr3_aa: CSASSGSNTEVFF; cdr3_nt: TGCAGTGCTAGTAGCGGCTCGAACACTGAAGTTTTCTTT
v_call: TRBV5-6; j_call: TRBJ2-1; d_call: -; cdr3_length: 11; clone_size: -; cdr3_aa: CASSSSNEQFF; cdr3_nt: TGTGCCAGCAGCTCGTCCAATGAGCAGTTCTTC
v_call: TRBV18; j_call: TRBJ2-3; d_call: -; cdr3_length: 15; clone_size: -; cdr3_aa: CASSPRKDSTDTQYF; cdr3_nt: TGTGCCAGCTCACCACGGAAGGATAGCACAGATACGCAGTATTTT